A selection of T cell receptor beta chains follows, all from one sample in a study of control samples from healthy donors and cancer patients. Assay used: immunoSEQ multiplex PCR; TCRdb lists only in-frame clones, some missing. The sample holds 70,000 to 90,000 clones, roughly 94% seen once. Sequences were obtained from blood. The receptors come from a woman under 30 in good health. CDR3s include the opening cysteine and the closing phenylalanine or tryptophan. D genes are given only for firm matches. Expanded clones are given a class, and other clones once, few, many or no size at all.

clone_size d_call j_call v_call cdr3_length cdr3_aa cdr3_nt
. . TRBJ1-1 TRBV4-2 15 CASSQVSVPNTEAFF TGTGCCAGCAGCCAAGTATCCGTTCCGAACACTGAAGCTTTCTTT
. TRBD1 TRBJ1-3 TRBV7-2 16 CASSLEGDRGRNTIYF TGTGCCAGCAGCTTAGAGGGGGACAGGGGGAGAAACACCATATATTTT
. . TRBJ2-4 TRBV5-4 17 CASSDPATPLAKNIQYF TGTGCCAGCAGCGATCCCGCGACACCACTAGCCAAAAACATTCAGTACTTC
. . TRBJ2-3 TRBV11-2 14 CASSPQALTDTQYF TGTGCCAGCAGCCCACAAGCCCTCACAGATACGCAGTATTTT
. TRBD1 TRBJ2-1 TRBV6-6 14 CASSYSETGNEQFF TGTGCCAGCAGTTACTCCGAGACAGGGAATGAGCAGTTCTTC
. . TRBJ2-5 TRBV7-2 15 CASSQIGQPQETQYF TGTGCCAGCAGTCAAATAGGACAGCCTCAAGAGACCCAGTACTTC
. TRBD1 TRBJ2-7 TRBV14 18 CASSQGLNRGASSYEQYF TGTGCCAGCAGCCAAGGACTTAACAGGGGCGCCAGCTCCTACGAGCAGTACTTC
. . TRBJ1-6 TRBV27 16 CASSLSSGTPNSPLHF TGTGCCAGCAGTTTATCGTCCGGGACACCTAATTCACCCCTCCACTTT
. TRBD1 TRBJ2-3 TRBV14 17 CASSQFPGQGGSDTQYF TGTGCCAGCAGCCAATTTCCGGGACAGGGTGGCTCAGATACGCAGTATTTT
. TRBD2 TRBJ2-1 TRBV28 17 CASDGRAKGSAYNEQFF TGTGCCAGCGACGGGAGGGCCAAGGGGAGTGCTTACAATGAGCAGTTCTTC
. TRBD1 TRBJ1-6 TRBV19 14 CAGSQGTANSPLHF TGTGCCGGTTCACAAGGGACAGCTAATTCACCCCTCCACTTT
. TRBD2 TRBJ2-1 TRBV9 18 CASSVGLAGGSSYNEQFF TGTGCCAGCAGCGTAGGACTAGCGGGAGGGAGCTCCTACAATGAGCAGTTCTTC
. . TRBJ1-5 TRBV21-1 18 CASSKALTDPGSNQPQHF TGTGCCAGCAGCAAAGCGCTCACGGACCCTGGGAGCAATCAGCCCCAGCATTTT
. TRBD1 TRBJ1-5 TRBV7-8 16 CASSPRQGKVIQPQHF TGTGCCAGCAGCCCTAGACAGGGAAAAGTAATTCAGCCCCAGCATTTT
. . TRBJ2-2 TRBV18 13 CASSSSSAGELFF TGTGCCAGCTCATCCTCTTCGGCCGGGGAGCTGTTTTTT
. . TRBJ1-1 TRBV11-2 16 CASSLHPGTRNTEAFF TGTGCCAGCAGCTTGCACCCCGGGACACGGAACACTGAAGCTTTCTTT
. TRBD1 TRBJ1-2 TRBV25-1 14 CASSGLGQAYGYTF TGTGCCAGCAGTGGACTGGGACAGGCTTATGGCTACACCTTC
. . TRBJ2-7 TRBV27 14 CASSLQPGRYEQYF TGTGCCAGCAGTTTACAGCCTGGGCGCTACGAGCAGTACTTC
. . TRBJ1-4 TRBV2 16 CASSETGGVTNEKLFF TGTGCCAGCAGTGAGACCGGGGGGGTAACTAATGAAAAACTGTTTTTT
. TRBD1 TRBJ2-1 TRBV9 15 CASSVGQDKYNEQFF TGTGCCAGCAGCGTCGGACAGGATAAATACAATGAGCAGTTCTTC
once . TRBJ2-3 TRBV2 16 CASIIKAYSSTDTQYF TGTGCCAGCATTATTAAGGCGTACTCTAGCACAGATACGCAGTATTTT
. . TRBJ1-1 TRBV28 12 CASTPGRMEAFF TGTGCCAGCACCCCAGGTCGAATGGAAGCTTTCTTT
. . TRBJ2-1 TRBV27 15 CASSLGGAVYNEQFF TGTGCCAGCAGTTTGGGGGGGGCGGTCTACAATGAGCAGTTCTTC
. . TRBJ2-2 TRBV21-1 16 CASSKSGQPNTGELFF TGTGCCAGCAGCAAATCGGGACAGCCGAACACCGGGGAGCTGTTTTTT
. . TRBJ2-2 TRBV5-1 13 CASSLEEAGELFF TGCGCCAGCAGCTTGGAGGAGGCCGGGGAGCTGTTTTTT
. . TRBJ2-1 TRBV6-2/TRBV6-3 14 CASSYSEGYNEQFF TGTGCCAGCAGTTACTCAGAGGGGTACAATGAGCAGTTCTTC
. TRBD1 TRBJ2-7 TRBV6-5 13 CASRSGGFYEQYF TGTGCCAGCAGATCAGGGGGCTTCTACGAGCAGTACTTC
. . TRBJ1-2 TRBV7-9 13 CASSRTENYGYTF TGTGCCAGCAGCCGGACAGAAAACTATGGCTACACCTTC
. . TRBJ2-7 TRBV6-5 15 CASSYSRDRNYEQYF TGTGCCAGCAGTTACTCCCGGGACCGTAACTACGAGCAGTACTTC
. TRBD1 TRBJ1-1 TRBV14 16 CASSPRTGGWNTEAFF TGTGCCAGCAGCCCCCGGACAGGGGGTTGGAACACTGAAGCTTTCTTT
. . TRBJ2-1 TRBV5-5 15 CASRLLGSPYNEQFF TGTGCCAGCAGGCTCCTAGGGTCCCCCTACAATGAGCAGTTCTTC
. TRBD1 TRBJ2-7 TRBV3-1/TRBV3-2 14 CASSIRQGPLEQYF TGTGCCAGCAGCATTCGACAGGGACCCTTGGAGCAGTACTTC
. . TRBJ1-1 TRBV7-3 16 CASSLEGTRVNTEAFF TGTGCCAGCAGCTTAGAGGGGACAAGAGTTAACACTGAAGCTTTCTTT
. . TRBJ2-4 TRBV2 16 CASSEQLLGAKNIQYF TGTGCCAGCAGTGAACAACTACTGGGGGCCAAAAACATTCAGTACTTC
. TRBD2 TRBJ2-1 TRBV7-9 13 CAGERGGEYEQFF TGTGCCGGGGAGCGGGGGGGCGAGTATGAGCAGTTCTTC
. . TRBJ1-3 TRBV29-1 13 CSVDDDSGNTIYF TGCAGCGTTGATGACGACTCTGGAAACACCATATATTTT
once . TRBJ1-4 TRBV28 13 CASSSLGPEKLFF TGTGCCAGCAGTTCACTGGGACCTGAAAAACTGTTTTTT